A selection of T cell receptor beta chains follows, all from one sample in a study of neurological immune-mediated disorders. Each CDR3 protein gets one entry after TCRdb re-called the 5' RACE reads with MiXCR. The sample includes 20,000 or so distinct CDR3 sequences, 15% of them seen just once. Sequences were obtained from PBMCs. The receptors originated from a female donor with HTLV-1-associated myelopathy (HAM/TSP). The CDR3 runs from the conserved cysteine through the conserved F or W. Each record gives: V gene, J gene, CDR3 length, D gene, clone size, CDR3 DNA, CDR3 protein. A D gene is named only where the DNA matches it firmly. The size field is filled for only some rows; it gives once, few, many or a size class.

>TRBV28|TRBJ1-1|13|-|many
TGTGCCAGCAGTTCTAGGGCGGACACTGAAGCTTTCTTT
CASSSRADTEAFF
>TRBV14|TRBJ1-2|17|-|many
TGTGCCAGCAGCCAAGAGCCCGGACAAGTTATAAACTATGGCTACACCTTC
CASSQEPGQVINYGYTF
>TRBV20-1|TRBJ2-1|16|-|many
TGCAGTGCTAAAGGATCCCCTAGGGGTACTAACAATGAGCAGTTCTTC
CSAKGSPRGTNNEQFF
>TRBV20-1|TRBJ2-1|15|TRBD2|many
TGCAGTGCTACACGGGGGGAAGGGTCCTACAATGAGCAGTTCTTC
CSATRGEGSYNEQFF
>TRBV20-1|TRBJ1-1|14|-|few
TGCAGTGCTAGAGCCGGGGGGGCGGACACTGAAGCTTTCTTT
CSARAGGADTEAFF
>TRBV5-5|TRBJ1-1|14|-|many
TGTGCCAGCAGCTCCAGGGTCCTTGGAACTGAAGCTTTCTTT
CASSSRVLGTEAFF
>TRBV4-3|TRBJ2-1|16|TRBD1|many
TGCGCCAGCAGCCAAGATGGGGACAGGGGCTACAATGAGCAGTTCTTC
CASSQDGDRGYNEQFF
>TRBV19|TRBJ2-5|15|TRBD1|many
TGTGCCAGTAGTGCCGGGACAGCCGTGGGGAAGACCCAGTACTTC
CASSAGTAVGKTQYF
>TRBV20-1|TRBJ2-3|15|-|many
TGCAGTGCTAGCCCCGGGAGCCGTAGCACAGATACGCAGTATTTT
CSASPGSRSTDTQYF
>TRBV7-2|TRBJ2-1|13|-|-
TGTGCCAGCAGCTTAAACCGGGGAAATGAGCAGTTCTTC
CASSLNRGNEQFF
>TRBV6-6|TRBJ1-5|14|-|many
TGTGCCAGCAACCTCCAGGGCGGCAATCAGCCCCAGCATTTT
CASNLQGGNQPQHF
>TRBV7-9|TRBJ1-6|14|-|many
TGTGCCAGCAGCATAGAACAGGGAAATTCACCCCTCCACTTT
CASSIEQGNSPLHF
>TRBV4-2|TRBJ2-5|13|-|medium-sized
TGTGCCAGCAGCCTTACGGACGGAGAGACCCAGTACTTC
CASSLTDGETQYF
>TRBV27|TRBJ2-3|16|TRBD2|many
TGTGCCAGCAGTTTAAACGGACTAGGTAGCACAGATACGCAGTATTTT
CASSLNGLGSTDTQYF
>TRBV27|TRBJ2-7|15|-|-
TGTGCCAGCAGTTATTCGGGGCGAGGTTCCTACGAGCAGTACTTC
CASSYSGRGSYEQYF
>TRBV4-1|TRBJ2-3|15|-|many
TGCGCCAGCAGCCAAAGCGGGCCTAGCACAGATACGCAGTATTTT
CASSQSGPSTDTQYF
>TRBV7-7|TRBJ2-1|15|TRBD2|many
TGTGCTAGCAGCCCGGGACTAGCGAGTTACAATGAGCAGTTCTTC
CASSPGLASYNEQFF
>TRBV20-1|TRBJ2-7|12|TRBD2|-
TGCAGTGCTCCAGCGGGGCCGTATGAGCAGTACTTC
CSAPAGPYEQYF
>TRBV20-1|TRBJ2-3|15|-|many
TGCAGTGCTACCCCAGGGGCGGGTAGCACAGATACGCAGTATTTT
CSATPGAGSTDTQYF
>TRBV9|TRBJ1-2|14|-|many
TGTGCCAGCAGCGCCCTACTAGCTAACTATGGCTACACCTTC
CASSALLANYGYTF
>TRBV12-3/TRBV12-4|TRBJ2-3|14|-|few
TGTGCCAGCAGCACGGGGGGCGGGGCAGATACGCAGTATTTT
CASSTGGGADTQYF
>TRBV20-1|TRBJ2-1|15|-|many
TGCAGTGCTAGAGATGCCCAGAGCCCGCACAATGAGCAGTTCTTC
CSARDAQSPHNEQFF
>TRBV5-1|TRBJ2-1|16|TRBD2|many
TGCGCCAGTCGGGTCGGGAGCGGGGATAGTTACAATGAGCAGTTCTTC
CASRVGSGDSYNEQFF
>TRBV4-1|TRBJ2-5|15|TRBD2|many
TGCGCCAGCAAGATTAGCGGGGGGTCCCAAGAGACCCAGTACTTC
CASKISGGSQETQYF
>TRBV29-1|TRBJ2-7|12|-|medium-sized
TGCAGCGTTGAGAAGGGAGTAAACGAGCAGTACTTC
CSVEKGVNEQYF
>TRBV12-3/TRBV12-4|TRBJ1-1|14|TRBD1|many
TGTGCCAGCAGCCCTGAGAGGGACAGTGCTGAAGCTTTCTTT
CASSPERDSAEAFF
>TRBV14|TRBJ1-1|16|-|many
TGTGCCAGCAGCCAAGATAGAGAAGTTATGAACACTGAAGCTTTCTTT
CASSQDREVMNTEAFF
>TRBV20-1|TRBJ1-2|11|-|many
TGCAGTGCTAGCGGAGGCTATGGCTACACCTTC
CSASGGYGYTF
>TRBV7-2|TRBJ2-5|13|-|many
TGTGCCAGCAGCTTGGGGCTCCAAGAGACCCAGTACTTC
CASSLGLQETQYF
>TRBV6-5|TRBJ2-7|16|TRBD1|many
TGTGCCAGCAGTTTCCTAACAGGGGGACCCCCCTACGAGCAGTACTTC
CASSFLTGGPPYEQYF